This is a list of T cell receptor beta chains from one sample in a study of neurological immune-mediated disorders. One entry per CDR3 protein results from TCRdb running MiXCR on the 5' RACE reads. The profile shows approximately 58,000 distinct CDR3 sequences, around 10% of them singletons. The sequenced sample was PBMCs. Source of these receptors: a man aged 60-69 years in good health. Each CDR3 is given with its conserved first and last residue. Fields, in order: clone size, D gene, J gene, V gene, CDR3 protein, CDR3 DNA. The D gene is left open where the match is weak. Expanded clones get a size class; other rows say once, few or many, or leave the size out.

clone_size: .
d_call: TRBD2
j_call: TRBJ2-7
v_call: TRBV12-3/TRBV12-4
cdr3_aa: CASSFDGGGPFKQYF
cdr3_nt: TGTGCCAGCAGTTTTGATGGCGGGGGGCCCTTCAAGCAGTACTTC

clone_size: many
d_call: .
j_call: TRBJ2-3
v_call: TRBV20-1
cdr3_aa: CSARAVRPSTDTQYF
cdr3_nt: TGCAGTGCTAGAGCAGTGAGGCCTAGCACAGATACGCAGTATTTT

clone_size: many
d_call: .
j_call: TRBJ2-1
v_call: TRBV20-1
cdr3_aa: CSAPDYRYNEQFF
cdr3_nt: TGCAGTGCACCGGACTACCGCTACAATGAGCAGTTCTTC

clone_size: many
d_call: .
j_call: TRBJ1-3
v_call: TRBV5-1
cdr3_aa: CASSTDSWSGNTIYF
cdr3_nt: TGCGCCAGCAGCACGGACTCCTGGTCTGGAAACACCATATATTTT

clone_size: many
d_call: .
j_call: TRBJ1-2
v_call: TRBV27
cdr3_aa: CASSFYSSNIVGVHGYTF
cdr3_nt: TGTGCCAGCAGTTTTTACTCCAGTAACATCGTAGGGGTGCATGGCTACACCTTC

clone_size: many
d_call: TRBD1
j_call: TRBJ2-7
v_call: TRBV11-2
cdr3_aa: CASSLGDSSYEQYF
cdr3_nt: TGTGCCAGCAGCTTAGGGGACAGTTCCTACGAGCAGTACTTC

clone_size: many
d_call: .
j_call: TRBJ2-5
v_call: TRBV6-5
cdr3_aa: CASKIQGREQETQYF
cdr3_nt: TGTGCCAGCAAAATACAGGGAAGGGAACAAGAGACCCAGTACTTC

clone_size: many
d_call: TRBD1
j_call: TRBJ1-2
v_call: TRBV7-2
cdr3_aa: CASSRTGHGYTF
cdr3_nt: TGTGCCAGCAGCCGGACAGGGCATGGCTACACCTTC

clone_size: many
d_call: .
j_call: TRBJ1-2
v_call: TRBV20-1
cdr3_aa: CSAKATGGNYGYTF
cdr3_nt: TGCAGTGCCAAAGCGACAGGCGGGAACTATGGCTACACCTTC

clone_size: many
d_call: .
j_call: TRBJ1-2
v_call: TRBV28
cdr3_aa: CASSRDSLRGYTF
cdr3_nt: TGTGCCAGCAGCCGCGACAGCCTCCGTGGCTACACCTTC

clone_size: .
d_call: .
j_call: TRBJ2-3
v_call: TRBV9
cdr3_aa: CASSVDHADTQYF
cdr3_nt: TGTGCCAGCAGCGTAGATCACGCCGATACGCAGTATTTT

clone_size: many
d_call: .
j_call: TRBJ2-7
v_call: TRBV4-1
cdr3_aa: CASSPRLEGNYEQYF
cdr3_nt: TGCGCCAGCAGCCCCCGGTTGGAGGGAAACTACGAGCAGTACTTC

clone_size: many
d_call: .
j_call: TRBJ1-1
v_call: TRBV5-1
cdr3_aa: CASSNRRETNTEAFF
cdr3_nt: TGCGCCAGCAGCAATAGGAGAGAGACGAACACTGAAGCTTTCTTT

clone_size: medium-sized
d_call: TRBD2
j_call: TRBJ2-5
v_call: TRBV7-2
cdr3_aa: CASSLSGGGGKKETQYF
cdr3_nt: TGTGCCAGCAGCCTCTCTGGAGGCGGGGGGAAAAAAGAGACCCAGTACTTC

clone_size: many
d_call: .
j_call: TRBJ2-1
v_call: TRBV6-1
cdr3_aa: CASSKEVHNEQFF
cdr3_nt: TGTGCCAGCAGTAAGGAGGTCCACAATGAGCAGTTCTTC

clone_size: .
d_call: TRBD2
j_call: TRBJ2-7
v_call: TRBV7-9
cdr3_aa: CASSPRTSGDEQYF
cdr3_nt: TGTGCCAGCAGCCCCCGGACTAGCGGCGACGAGCAGTACTTC

clone_size: many
d_call: .
j_call: TRBJ1-5
v_call: TRBV15
cdr3_aa: CATTRAINQPQHF
cdr3_nt: TGTGCCACCACCCGTGCGATCAATCAGCCCCAGCATTTT

clone_size: many
d_call: TRBD1
j_call: TRBJ2-1
v_call: TRBV29-1
cdr3_aa: CSGGQGREQFF
cdr3_nt: TGCAGCGGTGGACAGGGCCGTGAGCAGTTCTTC